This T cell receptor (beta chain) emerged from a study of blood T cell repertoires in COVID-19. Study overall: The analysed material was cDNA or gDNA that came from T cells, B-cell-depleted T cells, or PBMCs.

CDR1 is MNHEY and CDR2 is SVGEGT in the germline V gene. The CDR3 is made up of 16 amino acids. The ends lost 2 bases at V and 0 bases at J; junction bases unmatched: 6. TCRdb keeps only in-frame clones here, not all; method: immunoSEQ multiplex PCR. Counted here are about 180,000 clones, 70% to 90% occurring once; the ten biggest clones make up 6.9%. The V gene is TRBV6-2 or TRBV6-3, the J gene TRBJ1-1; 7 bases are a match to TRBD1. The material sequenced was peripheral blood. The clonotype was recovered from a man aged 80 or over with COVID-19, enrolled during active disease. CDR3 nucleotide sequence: TGTGCCAGCAGTTACCTCAGGACAGGTGTGAACACTGAAGCTTTCTTT. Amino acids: CASSYLRTGVNTEAFF.